This TCR beta chain was profiled in a study of T cell responses to AZD1222 COVID-19 vaccine. V gave up 4 bases and J gave up 10 bases; unmatched junction bases: 5. The CDR3 spans 13 residues. Germline V gives CDR1 MDHEN, CDR2 SYDVKM. Assay used: immunoSEQ multiplex PCR; TCRdb lists only in-frame clones, some missing. Of roughly 150,000 clones listed, around 90% are singletons. A remark on this clone: Its antigen remains unknown.

Study-wide results and caveats: Vaccination with two AZD1222 doses was followed by a rise in Spike-specific TCR breadth and depth. Without day 14 samples, only post-peak T cell repertoires were studied.

This sample comprised peripheral blood, obtained on day 0 of AZD1222 vaccination. The clonotype comes from an adult in good health. The chain links TRBV28 to TRBJ1-4; 8 bases line up with TRBD1. The chain's CDR3 is CASSSGQEGKLFF. Here the CDR3 DNA reads TGTGCCAGCAGTTCGGGACAGGAGGGAAAACTGTTTTTT.